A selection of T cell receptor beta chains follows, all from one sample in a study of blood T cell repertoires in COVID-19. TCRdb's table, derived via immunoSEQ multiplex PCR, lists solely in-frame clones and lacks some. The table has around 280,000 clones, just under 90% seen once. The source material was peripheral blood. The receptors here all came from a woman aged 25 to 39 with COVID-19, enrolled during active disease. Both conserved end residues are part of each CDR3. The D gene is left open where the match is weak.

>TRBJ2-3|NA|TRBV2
CASSKNRVVRATDTQYF
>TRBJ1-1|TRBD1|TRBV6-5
CASRTSGTGHEAFF
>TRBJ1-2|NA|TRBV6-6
CASSYVDGQKNYGYTF
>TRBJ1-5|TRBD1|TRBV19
CASKRGGTGLSNQPQHF
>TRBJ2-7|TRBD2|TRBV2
CASGSQRGLVEQYF
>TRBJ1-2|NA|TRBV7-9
CASSLDPHRPDDYGYTF
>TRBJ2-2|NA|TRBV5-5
CASIRRTTGTTGELFF
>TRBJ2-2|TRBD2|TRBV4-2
CASSPRTSGGLGTGELFF
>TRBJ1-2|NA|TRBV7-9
CASSLTAGIHTF
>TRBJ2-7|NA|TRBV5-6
CASSLDPGANYEQYF
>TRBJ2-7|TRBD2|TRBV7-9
CASSLDGGAYEQYF
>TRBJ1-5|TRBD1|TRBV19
CASMLQGATQPQHF
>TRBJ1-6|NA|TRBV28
CASRTPGDSPLHF
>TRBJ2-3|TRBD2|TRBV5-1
CASSLSTSGGAWDTQYF
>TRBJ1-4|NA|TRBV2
CASRGVDEKLFF
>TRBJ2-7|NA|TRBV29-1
CSVSTRYEQYF
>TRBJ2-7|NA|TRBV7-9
CASSTGLAVTYEQYF
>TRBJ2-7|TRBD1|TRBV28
CASSSGTGGSYEQYF
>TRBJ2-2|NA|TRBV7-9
CASSSGGATGELFF
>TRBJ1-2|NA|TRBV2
CASHVDNYGYTF
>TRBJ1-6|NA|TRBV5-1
CASSRESSYNSPLHF
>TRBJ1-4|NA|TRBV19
CASSIRRLFNEKLFF
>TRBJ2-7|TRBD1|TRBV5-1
CASTRQGGTLGYEQYF
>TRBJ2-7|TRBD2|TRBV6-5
CASSAGGEQYF
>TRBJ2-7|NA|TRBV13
CASSYGGDRGYF
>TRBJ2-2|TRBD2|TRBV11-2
CASSSGLAGVPGFAGELFF
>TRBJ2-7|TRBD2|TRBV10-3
CAITGAGDYEQYF
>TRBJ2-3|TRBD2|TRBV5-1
CASITIPGGFTDTQYF
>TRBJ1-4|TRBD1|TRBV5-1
CASSLDRGHEKLFF
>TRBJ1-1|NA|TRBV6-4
CASSMMWGGSTEAFF
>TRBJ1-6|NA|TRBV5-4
CASSSAGYNSPLHF
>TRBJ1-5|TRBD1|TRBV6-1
CASSERGGRGNQPQHF
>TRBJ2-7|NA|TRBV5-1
CASSLEGLSYEQYF
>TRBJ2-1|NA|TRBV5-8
CASSTGVGGALNEQFF
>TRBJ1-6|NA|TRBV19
CASSLQAGENSPLHF
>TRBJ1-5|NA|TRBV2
CASSRQLNQPQHF
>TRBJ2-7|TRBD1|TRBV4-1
CASSHGTGASSGSYEQYF
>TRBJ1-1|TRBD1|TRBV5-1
CASSLGPGGGTEAFF
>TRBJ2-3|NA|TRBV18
CASSPRLSDTQYF
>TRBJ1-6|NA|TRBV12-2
CASRLGFRSNGNSPLHF
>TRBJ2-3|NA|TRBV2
CASSPGLSFTDTQYF
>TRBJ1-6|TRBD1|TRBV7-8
CASSIGQGPGSPLHF
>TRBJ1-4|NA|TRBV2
CASSGKGVANEKLFF
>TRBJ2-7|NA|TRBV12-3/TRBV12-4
CASSPYLDEQYF
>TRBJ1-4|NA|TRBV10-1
CASSAGGGKLFF